This T cell receptor (beta chain) was observed in a study of blood T cell repertoires in COVID-19. Study-level background: The analysed material was cDNA or gDNA that came from T cells, B-cell-depleted T cells, or PBMCs.

V lost 3 bases and J lost 5; bases outside the gene matches: 6. Germline-derived CDR1 and CDR2 are SGHAT and FQDESV (reference sequence). The CDR3 loop spans 14 amino acids. Per the study methods: Using reference gene primer amplification, nucleated cell counts were estimated. The repertoire was sequenced with immunoSEQ multiplex PCR; TCRdb's copy has only in-frame clones and lacks some. V and J calls and clone size come straight from that table; D and trimming were deduced from the DNA. The sample has over 70,000 clones; more than 75% are singletons. This clone was detected only a few times. The chain carries TRBV11-1 and TRBJ2-7; 8 bases line up with TRBD2. This TCR was recovered from a woman aged 80 or older with active or convalescent COVID-19. The sample was peripheral blood. CDR3 sequence: CASSFGTSIDEQYF. For the CDR3, the DNA is TGTGCCAGCAGCTTCGGGACTAGTATCGACGAGCAGTACTTC.